A single sample is the source of the 32 T cell receptor beta chains below, sequenced in a study of CD8 T cells in ankylosing spondylitis. Study outcomes and limitations: Ankylosing spondylitis blood seemed to carry a telltale TCR beta motif made of roughly 8 highly homologous variants.

TCRdb itself ran the 5' RACE reads through MiXCR, one entry per CDR3 protein. The table includes fewer than 550,000 distinct CDR3 sequences, less than 6% detected once. Their target antigens are unknown. Sequences were obtained from blood, either unsorted or a sorted T cell fraction (not recorded which). The receptor source for this set is a male donor with ankylosing spondylitis.

This clonotype was seen at least ten times. The chain employs TRBV7-2 and TRBJ1-2; a weak D match, TRBD1 (5 bases). The germline V and J ends were trimmed by 5 bases and 10 bases, with 14 bases remaining between them. This CDR3 has 12 amino acids. Per germline, CDR1 SGHTA and CDR2 FQGNSA. In DNA form, the CDR3 reads TGTGCCAGCAGCCCCAGGGCCCACCCCTACACCTTC. Translating it yields CASSPRAHPYTF. Drawing the rest from reference TRBV7-2 and TRBJ1-2, the complete variable domain is GAGVSQSPSNKVTEKGKDVELRCDPISGHTALYWYRQSLGQGLEFLIYFQGNSAPDKSGLPSDRFSAERTGGSVSTLTIQRTQQEDSAVYLCASSPRAHPYTFGSGTRLTVV.

To note about this clonotype: A read error may be the cause here, since a much bigger clone is one base away. The rearrangement joins TRBV7-9 to TRBJ1-2; D is uncertain. Germline V gene data show CDR1 as SEHNR and CDR2 as FQNEAQ (reference sequence). CDR3 length: 12 amino acids. This CDR3 reads CASSLASSGSTF. In nucleotides, the CDR3 is TGTGCCAGCAGCTTAGCTAGCAGTGGCTCCACCTTC.

This clonotype was counted ten times or more. The chain carries TRBV6-1 and TRBJ2-7; 7 nucleotides agree with TRBD1. The length of the CDR3 is 15 residues. The trim removed 7 bases at V and 3 bases at J, leaving 12 bases unmatched. CDR1 and CDR2 from the germline V gene are MNHNS and SASEGT. This CDR3 reads CASMGRAGGFYEQYF. The DNA of the CDR3 is TGTGCCAGCATGGGAAGGGCAGGGGGATTCTACGAGCAGTACTTC.

The sample holds many counts of this clonotype. V and J are TRBV29-1 and TRBJ1-1; D is unresolved. The CDR3 covers 13 residues. Trimming shortened V by 0 bases and J by 3 bases, and 8 bases separated the two germline ends. In germline, CDR1 is SQVTM, CDR2 ANQGSEA. In DNA, the CDR3 is TGCAGCGTTGAAGACACAGTGCACACTGAAGCTTTCTTT. This translates into CSVEDTVHTEAFF. The whole variable domain, remainder taken from reference TRBV29-1 and TRBJ1-1, is SAVISQKPSRDICQRGTSLTIQCQVDSQVTMMFWYRQQPGQSLTLIATANQGSEATYESGFVIDKFPISRPNLTFSTLTVSNMSPEDSSIYLCSVEDTVHTEAFFGQGTRLTVV.

This clonotype was seen at least ten times. The chain links TRBV7-2 to TRBJ2-2; D is unclear. The CDR3 has 14 residues. Trimming left V 6 bases short and J 1 base short, with 9 bases between. Germline V gene lookup returns CDR1 SGHTA and CDR2 FQGNSA. The CDR3, as DNA: TGTGCCAGCAGATTACTGGGGAACACCGGGGAGCTGTTTTTT. Its translation: CASRLLGNTGELFF.

This sequence joins TRBV28 and TRBJ2-5; 8 bases fit TRBD1. Germline-derived CDR1 and CDR2 are MDHEN and SYDVKM. The junction had 13 bases not matched to a gene; V was cut back by 6 bases and J by 4 bases. The CDR3 extends over 16 amino acids. CDR3 in DNA: TGTGCCAGCAGGCCGACGGACCTAACAGGGGGAGAGACCCAGTACTTC. Translating gives CASRPTDLTGGETQYF.

This clonotype was observed a handful of times. The V call is TRBV5-1, the J call TRBJ1-5, with 10 nucleotides matching TRBD1. Germline CDR1 SGHRS, CDR2 YFSETQ. Trimming removed 0 bases from V and 3 bases from J; junction bases left unmatched: 6. The CDR3 loop spans 17 amino acids. This CDR3 reads CASSLGPGQGNNQPQHF. In nucleotides, the CDR3 is TGCGCCAGCAGCTTGGGGCCGGGACAGGGGAACAATCAGCCCCAGCATTTT.

This clonotype was seen many times. The chain employs TRBV7-2 and TRBJ2-4; TRBD2 might be the D (5 bases). Trimming left V 0 bases short and J 3 bases short, with 15 bases between. Germline V CDR1 and CDR2: SGHTA, FQGNSA. The CDR3 is made up of 17 amino acids. DNA of the CDR3: TGTGCCAGCAGCTTAGCGCACTTGGAGGAAGTCAAAAACATTCAGTACTTC. Translating gives CASSLAHLEEVKNIQYF.

This clonotype was counted many times. The chain links TRBV5-6 to TRBJ2-1; 9 bases are shared with TRBD2. The CDR3 is 17 residues long. V trimming: 0 bases; J trimming: 4 bases; junction bases outside the gene matches: 8. Germline V gene sequence: CDR1 SGHDT, CDR2 YYEEEE. The CDR3 sequence: CASSLAHSGGIYNEQFF. CDR3 sequence (DNA): TGTGCCAGCAGCTTGGCCCATAGCGGGGGAATTTACAATGAGCAGTTCTTC.

This clonotype was seen many times. V gene TRBV20-1 combines with J gene TRBJ1-4, with D possibly TRBD1 on 5 matching bases. Germline lookup yields CDR1 DFQATT and CDR2 SNEGSKA (reference sequence). V shed 5 bases and J shed 2 bases, with 9 bases lying between them. The CDR3 runs 13 residues. The CDR3 DNA reads TGCAGTGCTGAGGGGTCCACTAATGAAAAACTGTTTTTT. The encoded protein is CSAEGSTNEKLFF.

This clonotype was seen repeatedly, ten times or more. This chain uses TRBV15 with TRBJ1-3; D gene ambiguous. CDR1 LNHNV and CDR2 YYDKDF come from the germline V gene (reference sequence). CDR3 length equals 16 residues. Trimming left V 5 bases short and J 0 bases short, with 14 bases between. DNA of the CDR3: TGTGCCACCAGCGGAACCTTGCAGCTCTCTGGAAACACCATATATTTT. Its protein product is CATSGTLQLSGNTIYF. The variable domain in full, completed from reference TRBV15 and TRBJ1-3, reads DAMVIQNPRYQVTQFGKPVTLSCSQTLNHNVMYWYQQKSSQAPKLLFHYYDKDFNNEADTPDNFQSRRPNTSFCFLDIRSPGLGDTAMYLCATSGTLQLSGNTIYFGEGSWLTVV.

This clonotype was seen ten or more times. The chain links TRBV7-3 to TRBJ2-2; D is possibly TRBD2 (7 bases). V lost 3 bases, J lost 4 bases, and 12 bases lay in between. Germline CDR1 reads SGHTA; CDR2 reads FQGTGA. The CDR3 runs to 15 residues. The CDR3 loop reads CASSFGGAGTGELFF. The CDR3 nucleotides read TGTGCCAGCAGCTTTGGGGGGGCCGGCACCGGGGAGCTGTTTTTT.

This clonotype occurred many times. At one end, the junction sequence differs from germline, possibly due to a read error. The genes are TRBV5-1 and TRBJ1-1; D ambiguous. The length of the CDR3 is 13 residues. From germline, CDR1 is SGHRS and CDR2 YFSETQ. CDR3 in DNA: TGTGCCAGCAGTTTAGCGCGGAACACTGAAGCTTTCTTT. Protein product: CASSLARNTEAFF.

This clonotype showed up many times. The V and J genes are TRBV12-3 or TRBV12-4 and TRBJ1-1; D not certain. The CDR3 is 14 amino acids. Trimming removed 0 bases from V and 5 bases from J, with 10 bases in between. CDR3 nucleotide sequence: TGTGCCAGCAGTTTAGCAGGCGTAAAAACTGAAGCTTTCTTT. Its translation: CASSLAGVKTEAFF.

This clonotype showed up many times. The J gene is TRBJ2-1, the V gene TRBV7-8; D gene uncertain. V lost 0 bases and J lost 9, with 12 bases in between. Germline V gene sequence: CDR1 SGHVS, CDR2 FQNEAQ. The CDR3 is 14 residues long. In nucleotides, the CDR3 is TGTGCCAGCAGCTTAGCGCATCAGAGGCGTGAGCAGTTCTTC. Encoded protein: CASSLAHQRREQFF.

This clonotype was seen many times. CDR3 protein: CASSLVQETQYF. The CDR3, as DNA: TGCGCCAGCAGCTTGGTCCAAGAGACCCAGTACTTC. The chain is built from TRBV5-1 and TRBJ2-5; D uncertain. V gave up 0 bases and J gave up 1 base, with 1 base separating them. Germline-derived CDR1 and CDR2 are SGHRS and YFSETQ. The CDR3 has 12 residues.

This clonotype was recorded many times. V is TRBV29-1 and J is TRBJ1-2, with 10 bases fitting TRBD1. V was clipped by 0 bases and J by 14 bases; unmatched bases: 6. The germline CDR1 and CDR2 sequences are SQVTM and ANQGSEA. The CDR3 sequence is 12 residues long. The CDR3 DNA reads as TGCAGCGTTGAAGAAAGTGGACAGGGGGGGACCTTC. It codes for CSVEESGQGGTF.

This clonotype was seen ten or more times. The chain links TRBV7-2 to TRBJ2-7; D gene unclear. Germline V CDR1 and CDR2: SGHTA, FQGNSA. V gave up 1 base and J gave up 3 bases, with 7 bases separating them. This CDR3 spans 13 amino acids. This CDR3 reads CASSLGWNYEQYF. The CDR3 region has the DNA TGTGCCAGCAGCTTAGGCTGGAACTACGAGCAGTACTTC.

This clonotype was detected many times. V gene TRBV27 combines with J gene TRBJ2-3; 8 positions agree with TRBD2. The length of the CDR3 is 15 residues. Germline V gene lookup returns CDR1 MNHEY and CDR2 SMNVEV (reference sequence). The V segment lost 3 bases and the J segment 4 bases; nucleotides outside the gene matches: 6. CDR3 amino acids: CASSFVGGAADTQYF. The CDR3 nucleotides are TGTGCCAGCAGTTTTGTCGGGGGGGCCGCAGATACGCAGTATTTT.

This clonotype was seen at least ten times. An end of the junction does not agree with germline; a read error may underlie this. The genes are TRBV29-1 and TRBJ2-3; TRBD1 is a possible D gene (6 bases). This CDR3 comprises 14 residues. From germline, CDR1 is SQVTM and CDR2 ANQGSEA. The CDR3 spells CSVEGDTRTDTQYF. The CDR3 nucleotides are TGCAGCGTCGAAGGGGACACACGCACAGATACGCAGTATTTT.

This clonotype appeared many times. The chain uses TRBV7-2 and TRBJ2-7, with 9 bases that match TRBD2. This CDR3 contains 15 residues. Germline V lookup: CDR1 SGHTA, CDR2 FQGNSA. V was pared by 3 bases and J by 5 bases, with 8 bases of the junction left unmatched. CDR3 sequence: CASSFTGTSTDEQYF. Written as DNA, the CDR3 is TGTGCCAGCAGCTTCACCGGGACTAGCACCGACGAGCAGTACTTC.

This clonotype was counted many times. This rearrangement joins TRBV24-1 to TRBJ1-2; TRBD1 matches 9 bases. This CDR3 is built from 16 residues. Germline trimming cut 1 base from V and 6 bases from J; bases unmatched to any gene: 8. Per the germline V gene, CDR1 is KGHDR and CDR2 is SFDVKD. CDR3 in amino acids: CATSDFSTGGLDGYTF. The CDR3 DNA reads TGTGCCACCAGTGATTTCTCGACAGGGGGATTGGATGGCTACACCTTC.

This chain links TRBV6-2 or TRBV6-3 with TRBJ2-7, with a weak D call TRBD2 (5 bases). The CDR3 contains 15 residues. Germline V lookup: CDR1 MNHEY, CDR2 SVGEGT. Trimming stripped 0 bases from V and 2 bases from J, with 11 bases between. The CDR3 loop reads CASSYSGVPTYEQYF. In nucleotides, the CDR3 is TGTGCCAGCAGTTACTCCGGGGTTCCCACCTACGAGCAGTACTTC.

At least ten counts were recorded for this clonotype. The chain joins TRBV10-3 to TRBJ2-6, with a possible D match to TRBD2 (6 bases). This CDR3 spans 14 amino acids. V was pared by 2 bases and J by 12 bases, with 14 bases between. Germline V gives CDR1 ENHRY, CDR2 SYGVKD. The CDR3 DNA follows: TGTGCCATCAGTGAGGGGGACTTCCTGACCGTCCTGACTTTC. Protein sequence: CAISEGDFLTVLTF.

In its sample, this clonotype was seen many times. The V gene is TRBV7-8, the J gene TRBJ2-5; a weak D match, TRBD2 (5 bases). Looked up from germline, CDR1 is SGHVS and CDR2 is FQNEAQ. Between the trimmed V and J ends, which lost 2 bases and 4 bases, there was a span of 17 bases. The length of the CDR3 is 16 residues. The CDR3: CASSLLRDLYRETQYF. The CDR3 DNA reads as TGTGCCAGCAGCTTACTTCGGGATCTGTATCGAGAGACCCAGTACTTC.

This clonotype came up many times. V is TRBV5-1 and J is TRBJ2-7; TRBD2 might be the D (5 bases). The V end was cut by 6 bases, the J end by 6 bases, with 22 bases between. The germline gives CDR1 SGHRS, CDR2 YFSETQ. There are 15 residues in the CDR3. CDR3 bases: TGCGCCAGCACCCCAGCAGCCCGGGGTTGGGGCGAGCAGTACTTC. The encoded protein is CASTPAARGWGEQYF.

There are many counts of this clonotype. The chain couples TRBV5-1 to TRBJ2-7, with TRBD1 as a possible D gene (5 bases). Looked up from germline, CDR1 is SGHRS and CDR2 is YFSETQ. This CDR3 has 13 amino acids. V lost 7 bases and J lost 1, with 12 bases in between. The CDR3 region has the DNA TGCGCCAGCGCCGGAACAGGTTCCTACGAGCAGTACTTC. Residues: CASAGTGSYEQYF.

This clonotype was observed a handful of times. The V gene is TRBV7-2, the J gene TRBJ2-5, with D possibly matching TRBD1 (6 bases). Trimming left V 5 bases short and J 5 bases short, with 12 bases between. The CDR3 length is 13 residues. Germline CDR1 reads SGHTA; CDR2 reads FQGNSA. The CDR3, as DNA: TGTGCCAGCAGCGAGACAGGTTCGGAGACCCAGTACTTC. Protein product: CASSETGSETQYF. Complete variable domain (other parts from reference TRBV7-2 and TRBJ2-5): GAGVSQSPSNKVTEKGKDVELRCDPISGHTALYWYRQSLGQGLEFLIYFQGNSAPDKSGLPSDRFSAERTGGSVSTLTIQRTQQEDSAVYLCASSETGSETQYFGPGTRLLVL.

The sample holds many counts of this clonotype. The chain uses TRBV11-1 and TRBJ2-2, with 10 positions matching TRBD1. The ends lost 5 bases at V and 6 bases at J; junction bases unmatched: 15. The germline V gene has CDR1 SGHAT and CDR2 FQDESV (reference sequence). The CDR3 runs to 18 residues. The CDR3 loop reads CASSPLGGRQGASGELFF. CDR3 nucleotide sequence: TGTGCCAGCAGCCCCCTCGGGGGGAGACAGGGGGCCTCCGGGGAGCTGTTTTTT. The entire variable domain, with the rest obtained from reference TRBV11-1 and TRBJ2-2, is as follows: EAEVAQSPRYKITEKSQAVAFWCDPISGHATLYWYRQILGQGPELLVQFQDESVVDDSQLPKDRFSAERLKGVDSTLKIQPAELGDSAMYLCASSPLGGRQGASGELFFGEGSRLTVL.

This clonotype was seen ten or more times. This sequence joins TRBV4-2 and TRBJ2-7, with unresolved D. CDR1 and CDR2 (germline): LGHNA, YNFKEQ. The CDR3 sequence is 12 residues long. V lost 0 bases and J 7 bases, leaving 7 bases between the germline ends. For the CDR3, the DNA is TGTGCCAGCAGCCAAGAGGTGGGAGAGCAGTACTTC. This codes for CASSQEVGEQYF.

This clonotype was recorded at least ten times. The V and J genes are TRBV7-2 and TRBJ1-1; possibly TRBD1 for D (5 bases). CDR3 length: 16 amino acids. V shed 6 bases and J shed 4 bases, with 21 bases lying between them. Per the germline V gene, CDR1 is SGHTA and CDR2 is FQGNSA. CDR3 sequence reads: CASSPRPGPRPTEAFF. The CDR3 coding sequence is TGTGCCAGCAGTCCCCGACCGGGGCCCAGACCCACTGAAGCTTTCTTT. The full variable domain, in which reference TRBV7-2 and TRBJ1-1 provide the parts outside the CDR3, is GAGVSQSPSNKVTEKGKDVELRCDPISGHTALYWYRQSLGQGLEFLIYFQGNSAPDKSGLPSDRFSAERTGGSVSTLTIQRTQQEDSAVYLCASSPRPGPRPTEAFFGQGTRLTVV.

This clonotype was found many times. V gene TRBV13 combines with J gene TRBJ1-2, with D perhaps matching TRBD1 (6 bases). The CDR3 covers 13 residues. Per the germline V gene, CDR1 is PRHDT and CDR2 is FYEKMQ (reference sequence). Trimming pared 5 bases from V and 6 bases from J, leaving 13 bases between. In DNA form, the CDR3 reads TGTGCCAGCAGCGGCTGGAGGGGGGATGGCTACACCTTC. Translated: CASSGWRGDGYTF.